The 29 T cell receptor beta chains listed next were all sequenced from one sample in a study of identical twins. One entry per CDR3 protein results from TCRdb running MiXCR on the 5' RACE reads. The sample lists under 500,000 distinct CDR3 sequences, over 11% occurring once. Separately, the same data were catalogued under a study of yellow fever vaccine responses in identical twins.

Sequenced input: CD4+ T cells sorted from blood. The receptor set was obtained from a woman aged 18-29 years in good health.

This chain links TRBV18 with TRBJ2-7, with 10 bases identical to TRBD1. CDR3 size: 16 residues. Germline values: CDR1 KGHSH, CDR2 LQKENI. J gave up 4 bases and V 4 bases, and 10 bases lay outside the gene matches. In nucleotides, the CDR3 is TGTGCCAGCTCACTCCCGGGACAGGGGTCCCCTTACGAGCAGTACTTC. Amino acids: CASSLPGQGSPYEQYF.

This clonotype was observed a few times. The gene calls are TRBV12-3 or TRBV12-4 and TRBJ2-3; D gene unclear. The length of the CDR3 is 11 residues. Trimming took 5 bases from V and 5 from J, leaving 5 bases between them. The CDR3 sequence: CASSTVDTQYF. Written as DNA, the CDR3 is TGTGCCAGCAGTACGGTAGATACGCAGTATTTT.

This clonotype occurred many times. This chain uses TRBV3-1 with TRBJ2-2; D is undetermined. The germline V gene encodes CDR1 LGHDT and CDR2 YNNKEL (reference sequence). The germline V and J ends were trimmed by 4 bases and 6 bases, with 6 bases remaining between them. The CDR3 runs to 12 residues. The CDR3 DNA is TGTGCCAGCAGCCCCCTAGCCGGGGAGCTGTTTTTT. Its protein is CASSPLAGELFF.

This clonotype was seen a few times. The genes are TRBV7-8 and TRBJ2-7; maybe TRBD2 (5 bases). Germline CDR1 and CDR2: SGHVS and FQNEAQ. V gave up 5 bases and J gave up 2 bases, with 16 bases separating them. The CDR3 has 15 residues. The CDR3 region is CASSDGRGRAYEQYF. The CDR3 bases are TGTGCCAGCAGCGATGGGAGAGGGCGGGCCTACGAGCAGTACTTC.

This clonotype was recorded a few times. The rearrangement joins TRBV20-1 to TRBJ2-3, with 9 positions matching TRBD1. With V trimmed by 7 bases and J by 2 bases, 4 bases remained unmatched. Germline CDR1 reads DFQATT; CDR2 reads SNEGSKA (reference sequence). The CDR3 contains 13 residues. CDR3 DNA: TGCAGTGGGTGGACAGGGGCCACAGATACGCAGTATTTT. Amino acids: CSGWTGATDTQYF.

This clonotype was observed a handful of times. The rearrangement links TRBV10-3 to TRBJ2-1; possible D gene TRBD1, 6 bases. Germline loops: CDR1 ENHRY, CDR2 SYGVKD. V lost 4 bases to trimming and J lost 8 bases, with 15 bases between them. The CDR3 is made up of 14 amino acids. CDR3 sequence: CAISVGASIDEQFF. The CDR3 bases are TGTGCCATCAGTGTGGGGGCTAGCATCGATGAGCAGTTCTTC.

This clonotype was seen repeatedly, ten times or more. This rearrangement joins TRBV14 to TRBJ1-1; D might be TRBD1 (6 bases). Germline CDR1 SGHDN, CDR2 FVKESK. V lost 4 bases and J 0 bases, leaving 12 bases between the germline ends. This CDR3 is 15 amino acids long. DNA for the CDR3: TGTGCCAGCAGCCTCAAAAGGGGGATGAACACTGAAGCTTTCTTT. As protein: CASSLKRGMNTEAFF.

The CDR3 spells CSASLSVSGNTIYF. In DNA form, the CDR3 reads TGCAGTGCTAGTCTATCGGTCTCTGGAAACACCATATATTTT. The chain recombines TRBV20-1 with TRBJ1-3; no firm D call. The germline CDR1 and CDR2 sequences are DFQATT and SNEGSKA (reference sequence). V was trimmed by 3 bases and J by 0 bases, leaving 9 bases between them. The CDR3 length is 14 residues.

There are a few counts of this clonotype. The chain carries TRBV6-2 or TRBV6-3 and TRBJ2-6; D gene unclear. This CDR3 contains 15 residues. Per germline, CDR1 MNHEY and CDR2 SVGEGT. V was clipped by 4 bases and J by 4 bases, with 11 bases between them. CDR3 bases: TGTGCCAGCAGTTCCTTAGCCGAGGGGGCCAACGTCCTGACTTTC. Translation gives CASSSLAEGANVLTF.

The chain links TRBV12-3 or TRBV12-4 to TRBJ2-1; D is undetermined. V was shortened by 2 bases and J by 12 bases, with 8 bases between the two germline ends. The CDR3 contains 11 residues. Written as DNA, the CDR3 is TGTGCCAGCAGTTTACCCACCCGGCAGTTCTTC. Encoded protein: CASSLPTRQFF.

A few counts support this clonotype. CDR3 DNA sequence: TGTGCCACCAGTGAACAGGGAAGATACGAGCAGTACTTC. Translated, it gives CATSEQGRYEQYF. This sequence joins TRBV24-1 and TRBJ2-7, with D possibly being TRBD1 (6 bases). Germline V CDR1 and CDR2: KGHDR, SFDVKD. Trimming pared 4 bases from V and 4 bases from J, leaving 10 bases between. The CDR3 spans 13 residues.

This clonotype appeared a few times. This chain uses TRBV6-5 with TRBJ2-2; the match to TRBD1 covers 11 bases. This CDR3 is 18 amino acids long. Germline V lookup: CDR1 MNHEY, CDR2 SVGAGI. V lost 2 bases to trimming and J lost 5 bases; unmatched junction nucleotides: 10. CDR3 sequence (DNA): TGTGCCAGCAGTTACACCCAGACGGGACAGGGGGGAACCGGGGAGCTGTTTTTT. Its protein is CASSYTQTGQGGTGELFF.

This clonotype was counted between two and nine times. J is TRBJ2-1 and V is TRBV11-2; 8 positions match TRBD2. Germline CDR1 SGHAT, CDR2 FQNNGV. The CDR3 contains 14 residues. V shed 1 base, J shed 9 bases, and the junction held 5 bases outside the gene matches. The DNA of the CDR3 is TGTGCCAGCAGCTTAGGAGGGCGGGGGGCTGAGCAGTTCTTC. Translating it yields CASSLGGRGAEQFF.

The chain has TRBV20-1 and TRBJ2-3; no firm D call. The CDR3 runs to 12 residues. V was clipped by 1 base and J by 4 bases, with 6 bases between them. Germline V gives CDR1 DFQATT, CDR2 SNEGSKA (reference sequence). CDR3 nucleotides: TGCAGTGCTAGAGGAATATCAGATACGCAGTATTTT. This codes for CSARGISDTQYF.

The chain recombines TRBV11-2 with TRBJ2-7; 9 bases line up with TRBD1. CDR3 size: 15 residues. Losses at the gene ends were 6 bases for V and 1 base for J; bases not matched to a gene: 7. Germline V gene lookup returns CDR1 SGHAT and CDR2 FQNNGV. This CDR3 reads CASRVPGQGSYEQYF. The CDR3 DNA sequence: TGTGCCAGCAGAGTTCCGGGACAGGGTTCCTACGAGCAGTACTTC.

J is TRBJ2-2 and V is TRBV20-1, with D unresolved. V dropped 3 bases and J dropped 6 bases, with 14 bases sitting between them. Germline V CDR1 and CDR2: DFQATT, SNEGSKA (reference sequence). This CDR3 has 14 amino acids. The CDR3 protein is CSARGLSNSGELFF. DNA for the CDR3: TGCAGTGCTAGGGGCCTCAGTAACTCCGGGGAGCTGTTTTTT.

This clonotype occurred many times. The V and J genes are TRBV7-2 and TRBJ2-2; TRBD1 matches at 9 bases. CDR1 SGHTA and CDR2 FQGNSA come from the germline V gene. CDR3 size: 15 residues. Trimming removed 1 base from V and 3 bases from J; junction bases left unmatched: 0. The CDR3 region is CASSLGDRDTGELFF. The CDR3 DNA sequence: TGTGCCAGCAGCTTAGGGGACAGGGACACCGGGGAGCTGTTTTTT. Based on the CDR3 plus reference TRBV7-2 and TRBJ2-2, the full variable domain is GAGVSQSPSNKVTEKGKDVELRCDPISGHTALYWYRQSLGQGLEFLIYFQGNSAPDKSGLPSDRFSAERTGGSVSTLTIQRTQQEDSAVYLCASSLGDRDTGELFFGEGSRLTVL.

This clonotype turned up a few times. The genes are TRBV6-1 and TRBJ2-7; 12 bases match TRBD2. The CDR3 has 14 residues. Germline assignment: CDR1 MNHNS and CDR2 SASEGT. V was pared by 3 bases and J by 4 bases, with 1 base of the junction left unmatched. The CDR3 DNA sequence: TGTGCCAGCAGTGAGGGACTAGCGGGTTACGAGCAGTACTTC. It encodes CASSEGLAGYEQYF.

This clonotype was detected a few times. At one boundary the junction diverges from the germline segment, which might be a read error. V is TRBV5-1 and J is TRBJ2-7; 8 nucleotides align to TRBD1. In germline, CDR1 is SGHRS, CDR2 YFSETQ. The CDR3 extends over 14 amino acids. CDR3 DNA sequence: TGCGCCAGCAGCGGCCCGGGACAGGCCGAAACGAGGGTCTTC. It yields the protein CASSGPGQAETRVF.

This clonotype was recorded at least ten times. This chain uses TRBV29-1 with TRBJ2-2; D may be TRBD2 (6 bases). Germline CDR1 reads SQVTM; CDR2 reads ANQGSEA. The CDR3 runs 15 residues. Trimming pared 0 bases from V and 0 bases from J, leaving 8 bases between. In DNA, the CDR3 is TGCAGCGTTGAAGATTGGAGGGCGAACACCGGGGAGCTGTTTTTT. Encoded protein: CSVEDWRANTGELFF.

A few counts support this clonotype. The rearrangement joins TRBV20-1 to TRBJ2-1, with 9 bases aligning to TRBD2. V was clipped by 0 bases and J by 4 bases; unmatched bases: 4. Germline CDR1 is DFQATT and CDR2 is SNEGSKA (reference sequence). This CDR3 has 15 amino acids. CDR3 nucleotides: TGCAGTGCTAGAGATCGTAGCGGGGGTTACAATGAGCAGTTCTTC. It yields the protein CSARDRSGGYNEQFF.

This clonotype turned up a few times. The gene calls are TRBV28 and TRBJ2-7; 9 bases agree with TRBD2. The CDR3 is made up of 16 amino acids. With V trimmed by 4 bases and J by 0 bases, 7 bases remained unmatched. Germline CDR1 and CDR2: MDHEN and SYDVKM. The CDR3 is CASSSLSREGSYEQYF. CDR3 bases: TGTGCCAGCAGTTCCTTGTCGCGGGAGGGCTCCTACGAGCAGTACTTC. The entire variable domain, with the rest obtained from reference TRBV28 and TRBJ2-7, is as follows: DVKVTQSSRYLVKRTGEKVFLECVQDMDHENMFWYRQDPGLGLRLIYFSYDVKMKEKGDIPEGYSVSREKKERFSLILESASTNQTSMYLCASSSLSREGSYEQYFGPGTRLTVT.

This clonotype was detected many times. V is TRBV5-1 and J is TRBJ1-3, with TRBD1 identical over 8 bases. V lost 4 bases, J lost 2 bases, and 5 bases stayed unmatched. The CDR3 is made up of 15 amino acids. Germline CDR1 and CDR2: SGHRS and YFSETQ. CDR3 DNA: TGCGCCAGCAGCCCGACAGGGGTCCCTGGAAACACCATATATTTT. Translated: CASSPTGVPGNTIYF.

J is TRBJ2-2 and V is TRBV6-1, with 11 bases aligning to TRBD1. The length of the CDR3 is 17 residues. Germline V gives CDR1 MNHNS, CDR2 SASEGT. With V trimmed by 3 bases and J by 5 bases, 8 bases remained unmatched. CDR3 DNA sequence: TGTGCCAGCAGTGACCCGACCGGGACAGGGGGAACCGGGGAGCTGTTTTTT. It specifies CASSDPTGTGGTGELFF.

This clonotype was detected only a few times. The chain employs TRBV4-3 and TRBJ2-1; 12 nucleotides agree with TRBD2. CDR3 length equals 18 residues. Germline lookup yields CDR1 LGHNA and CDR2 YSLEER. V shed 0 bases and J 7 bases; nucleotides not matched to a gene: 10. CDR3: CASSQEYRTSGIRNEQFF. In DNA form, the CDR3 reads TGCGCCAGCAGCCAAGAGTACCGGACTAGCGGGATACGGAATGAGCAGTTCTTC.

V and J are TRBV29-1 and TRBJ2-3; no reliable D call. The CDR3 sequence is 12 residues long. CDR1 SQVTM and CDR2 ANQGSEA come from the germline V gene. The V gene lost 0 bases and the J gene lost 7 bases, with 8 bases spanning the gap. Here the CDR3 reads CSVEDDVNTQYF. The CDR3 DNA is TGCAGCGTTGAAGATGACGTAAATACGCAGTATTTT.

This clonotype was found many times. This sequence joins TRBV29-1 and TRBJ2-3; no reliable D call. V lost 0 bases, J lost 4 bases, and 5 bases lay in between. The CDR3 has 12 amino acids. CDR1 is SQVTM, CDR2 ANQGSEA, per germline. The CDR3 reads CSVEDSSDTQYF. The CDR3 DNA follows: TGCAGCGTTGAAGATTCATCAGATACGCAGTATTTT.

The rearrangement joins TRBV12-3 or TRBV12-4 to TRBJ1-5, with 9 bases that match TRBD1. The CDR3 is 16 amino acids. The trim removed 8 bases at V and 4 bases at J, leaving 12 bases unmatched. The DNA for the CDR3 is TGTGCCAGCCTTAGCTCGGGACAGGGACTTAATCAGCCCCAGCATTTT. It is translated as CASLSSGQGLNQPQHF.

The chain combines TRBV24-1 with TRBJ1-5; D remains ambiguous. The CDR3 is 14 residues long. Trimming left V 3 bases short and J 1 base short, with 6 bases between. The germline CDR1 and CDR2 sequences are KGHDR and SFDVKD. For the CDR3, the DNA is TGTGCCACCAGTGATGCACGGAGCAATCAGCCCCAGCATTTT. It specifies CATSDARSNQPQHF.